Listed here is a single TCR beta chain. Using a J-beta primer mix together with a sample-barcoded 5' primer, a second PCR was run for roughly 6 to 11 cycles. A minimum of 3 million CDR3-containing paired-end reads was obtained for each sample. TCRdb ran MiXCR on the 5' RACE reads and lists one entry per CDR3 protein. Of approximately 770,000 distinct CDR3 sequences in the sample, more than 45% were seen once. This CDR3 is 15 amino acids long. Germline CDR1 and CDR2: LNHNV and YYDKDF (reference sequence). Between the trimmed V and J ends, which lost 2 bases and 3 bases, there was a span of 12 bases. Every sample gave at least 5 micrograms of total RNA when it was extracted. The sample is drawn from a study of blood T cells in healthy people across ages. Study context: Per two T cells, template switching captured roughly one barcoded beta molecule.

The chain couples TRBV15 to TRBJ2-3; the D is unclear. The TCR was taken from a man younger than 45 in good health. The sample comprised blood. The CDR3 here is CATSRFRLGTDTQYF. The CDR3 coding sequence is TGTGCCACCAGCAGATTTCGTCTAGGGACAGATACGCAGTATTTT.